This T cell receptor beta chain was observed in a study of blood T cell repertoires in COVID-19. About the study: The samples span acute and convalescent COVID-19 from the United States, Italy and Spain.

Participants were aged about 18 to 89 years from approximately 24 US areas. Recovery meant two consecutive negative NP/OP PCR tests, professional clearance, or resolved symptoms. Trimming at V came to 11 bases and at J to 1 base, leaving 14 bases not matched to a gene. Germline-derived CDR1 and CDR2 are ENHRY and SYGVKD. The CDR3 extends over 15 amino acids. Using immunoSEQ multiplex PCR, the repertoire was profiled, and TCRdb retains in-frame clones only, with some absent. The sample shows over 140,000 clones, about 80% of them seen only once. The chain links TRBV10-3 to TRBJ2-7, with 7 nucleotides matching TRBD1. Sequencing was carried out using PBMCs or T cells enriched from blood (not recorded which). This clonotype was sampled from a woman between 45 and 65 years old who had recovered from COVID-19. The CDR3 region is CAVGRRDSASYEQYF. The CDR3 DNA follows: TGTGCCGTGGGGCGTAGGGACAGCGCTTCCTACGAGCAGTACTTC.